Listed below are T cell receptor beta chains from one sample, sequenced in a study of T cell responses to AZD1222 COVID-19 vaccine. Repertoires were generated with immunoSEQ multiplex PCR, while TCRdb's copy carries only in-frame clones and drops some. The data contain over 85,000 clones, about 87% of them singletons. The sample was peripheral blood, taken 28 days after the second AZD1222 dose. The receptors come from an adult who received the AZD1222 COVID-19 vaccine. Both conserved end residues are part of each CDR3. A D gene is named only where the DNA matches it firmly. The size entry is marked missing in some rows and otherwise reads once, few, many or a size class.

>TRBV19|TRBD1|NA|TRBJ2-3
TGTGCCAGGACAGGGGGCAGGACAGATACGCAGTATTTT
CARTGGRTDTQYF
>TRBV28|NA|NA|TRBJ2-7
TGTGCCAGCAGTTTAAGTGATAGGTACGAGCAGTACTTC
CASSLSDRYEQYF
>TRBV27|NA|NA|TRBJ2-2
TGTGCCAGCAGCCCAGGGGGCGGGAGGGACACCGGGGAGCTGTTTTTT
CASSPGGGRDTGELFF
>TRBV30|NA|NA|TRBJ1-1
TGTGCCTGGAGTGTGGGGGGAAGGGCTGAAGCTTTCTTT
CAWSVGGRAEAFF
>TRBV19|NA|NA|TRBJ1-3
TGTGCCAGTAGTATTTCTGGGCGGTTCTCTGGAAACACCATATATTTT
CASSISGRFSGNTIYF
>TRBV7-8|NA|NA|TRBJ1-4
TGTGCCAGCAGCCGAGGGTCAGGGACGGAACTGTTTTTT
CASSRGSGTELFF
>TRBV2|NA|once|TRBJ1-2
TGTGCCAGCAGCCGGACAGCCTATGGGTATGGCTACACCTTC
CASSRTAYGYGYTF
>TRBV27|NA|NA|TRBJ2-5
TGTGCCAGCAGTTTTATCGGAGCGTTGGAGACCCAGTACTTC
CASSFIGALETQYF
>TRBV5-1|TRBD1|NA|TRBJ1-1
TGCGCCAGCAGCTTAAGACAGGGCTCTGAAGCTTTCTTT
CASSLRQGSEAFF
>TRBV28|TRBD2|NA|TRBJ2-1
TGTGCCAGCAGTTTAGCGGCAGCGGGAGGGCAAAACAATGAGCAGTTCTTC
CASSLAAAGGQNNEQFF
>TRBV10-3|TRBD1|NA|TRBJ1-2
TGTGCCATCAGTGCCCGGACAGGGAGTCCCTATGGCTACACCTTC
CAISARTGSPYGYTF
>TRBV7-9|NA|NA|TRBJ1-2
TGTGCCAGCAGCTTAGTCCTATCGGCACCTAACTATGGCTACACCTTC
CASSLVLSAPNYGYTF
>TRBV9|NA|NA|TRBJ2-3
TGTGCCAGCAGCGTAGAGGGGACATTGACAGATACGCAGTATTTT
CASSVEGTLTDTQYF
>TRBV5-4|NA|NA|TRBJ2-3
TGTGCCAGCAGCTCCGGCGCTCGAGAGGTGTCAGATACGCAGTATTTT
CASSSGAREVSDTQYF
>TRBV3-1/TRBV3-2|TRBD2|NA|TRBJ2-1
TGTGCCAGCAGCCAAGTTCTGGCGGGAGGGTACAATGAGCAGTTCTTC
CASSQVLAGGYNEQFF
>TRBV7-9|NA|once|TRBJ2-7
TGTGCCAGCAGCCGAACGCCGGCGCCCCAGTACTTC
CASSRTPAPQYF
>TRBV7-9|NA|NA|TRBJ1-3
TGTGCCAGCAGCTTTTTGTTGGAGCTACTCTCTGGAAACACCATATATTTT
CASSFLLELLSGNTIYF
>TRBV27|NA|NA|TRBJ2-3
TGTGCCAGCAACCGTCTGGGTACATCAGATACGCAGTATTTT
CASNRLGTSDTQYF
>TRBV6-5|NA|NA|TRBJ1-1
TGTGCCAGCAGTATGCGGGAGATGAACACTGAAGCTTTCTTT
CASSMREMNTEAFF
>TRBV9|NA|NA|TRBJ2-1
TGTGCCAGCAGCGTCCTCATCAGTAGCGACGTGCAGTTCTTC
CASSVLISSDVQFF
>TRBV4-2|NA|few|TRBJ1-1
TGTGCCAGCAGCGGGGAGGGAACTGAAGCTTTCTTT
CASSGEGTEAFF
>TRBV27|TRBD1|NA|TRBJ1-1
TGTGCCAGCAGGTTCACAGGGGGGCCCGGGGGCACTGAAGCTTTCTTT
CASRFTGGPGGTEAFF
>TRBV19|TRBD1|NA|TRBJ1-2
TGTGCCAGTAGTACCACAGGGGGCTTGGGCGATGGCTACACCTTC
CASSTTGGLGDGYTF
>TRBV27|TRBD1|NA|TRBJ2-2
TGTGCCAGCAGTTCAAACAGGGGCACCGGGGAGCTGTTTTTT
CASSSNRGTGELFF
>TRBV4-1|NA|NA|TRBJ1-2
TGCGCCAGCAGCCATCGGGGAGGAGACTATGGCTACACCTTC
CASSHRGGDYGYTF
>TRBV6-5|NA|NA|TRBJ2-7
NA
CASNWGRGSVEYF